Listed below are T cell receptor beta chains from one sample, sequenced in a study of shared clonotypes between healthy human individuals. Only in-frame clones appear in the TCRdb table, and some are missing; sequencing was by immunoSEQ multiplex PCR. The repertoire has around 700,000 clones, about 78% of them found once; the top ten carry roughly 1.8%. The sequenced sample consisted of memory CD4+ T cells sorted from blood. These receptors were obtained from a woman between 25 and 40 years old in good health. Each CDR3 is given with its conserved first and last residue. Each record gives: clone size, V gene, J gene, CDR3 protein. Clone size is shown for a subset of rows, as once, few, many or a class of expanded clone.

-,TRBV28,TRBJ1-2,CASSFVWGGYGYTF
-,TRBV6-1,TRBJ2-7,CATTRTSLTYEQYF
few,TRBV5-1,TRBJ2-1,CASSADSSSYNEQFF
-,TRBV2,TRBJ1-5,CASSEVEGTYQPQHF
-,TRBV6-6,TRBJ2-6,CASSYSKNSGANVLTF
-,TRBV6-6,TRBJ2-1,CASSYAQPTLDEQFF
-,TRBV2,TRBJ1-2,CASSVEGYGYTF
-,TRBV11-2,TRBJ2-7,CASSLDRRQSYEQYF
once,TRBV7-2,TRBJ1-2,CASSLGVGDYGYTF
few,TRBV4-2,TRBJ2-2,CASSQDRRAGRDTGELFF
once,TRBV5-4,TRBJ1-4,CASSLGGGSSEKLFF
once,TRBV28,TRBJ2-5,CASPPGFGRGAWKETQYF
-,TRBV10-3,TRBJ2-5,CAISRGAAETQYF
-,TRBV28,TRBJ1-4,CASSPDGEKLFF
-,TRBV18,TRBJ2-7,CASSPNTGSYEQYF
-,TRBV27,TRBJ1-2,CASSPAYRYSPYGYTF
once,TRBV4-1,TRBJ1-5,CASSQDWRAPQPQHF